Shown below are 27 T cell receptor beta chains from a single sample sequenced in a study of human T cells and chemical hapten exposure. A single record per CDR3 protein comes from TCRdb applying MiXCR to the RACE reads. The data hold about 360,000 distinct CDR3 sequences, with around 5% observed a single time. The time point is: patch test 1, 2 weeks after DPC sensitization. Treatment noted: therapeutic diphenylcyclopropenone sensitization with weekly scalp DPC. Sequences were derived from whole blood, sampled in connection with sensitization to the hapten diphenylcyclopropenone (DPC). These TCRs come from a woman aged 45-65 years with alopecia areata. Some clones in this sample may be carry-over from other donors' samples.

The chain employs TRBV5-1 and TRBJ1-1; 12 positions agree with TRBD1. J was trimmed by 7 bases and V by 7 bases; bases with no gene match: 11. CDR1 and CDR2 from the germline V gene are SGHRS and YFSETQ. CDR3 length: 15 amino acids. The chain's CDR3 is CASCPGTGGRDEAFF. CDR3 sequence (DNA): TGCGCCAGCTGCCCCGGGACAGGGGGCAGAGATGAAGCTTTCTTT.

This clonotype was detected only a few times. This rearrangement joins TRBV9 to TRBJ2-1; 8 bases agree with TRBD2. CDR3 length equals 17 residues. V shed 0 bases, J shed 1 base, and the junction held 6 bases outside the gene matches. Per germline, CDR1 SGDLS and CDR2 YYNGEE. CDR3 sequence: CASSVAGRGDSYNEQFF. Here the CDR3 DNA reads TGTGCCAGCAGCGTAGCTGGGCGGGGGGATTCCTACAATGAGCAGTTCTTC.

This clonotype was found many times. The CDR3 region has the DNA TGTGCCAGCAGCTCTTCTGGGGGCAACACTGAAGCTTTCTTT. Amino acid sequence: CASSSSGGNTEAFF. The chain is built from TRBV7-9 and TRBJ1-1; TRBD1 is a possible D gene (6 bases). This CDR3 has 14 residues. In germline, CDR1 is SEHNR, CDR2 FQNEAQ (reference sequence). Trimming left V 4 bases short and J 2 bases short, with 11 bases between.

This clonotype was seen repeatedly, ten times or more. This chain joins TRBV27 and TRBJ1-4; TRBD1 matches at 7 bases. Losses at the gene ends were 2 bases for V and 5 bases for J; bases not matched to a gene: 2. CDR3 length: 14 amino acids. Germline loops: CDR1 MNHEY, CDR2 SMNVEV (reference sequence). CDR3 coding DNA: TGTGCCAGCAGTTTAAGGGGGCTCAATGAAAAACTGTTTTTT. This translates into CASSLRGLNEKLFF. Using reference TRBV27 and TRBJ1-4 for the parts outside the CDR3, the full variable domain is EAQVTQNPRYLITVTGKKLTVTCSQNMNHEYMSWYRQDPGLGLRQIYYSMNVEVTDKGDVPEGYKVSRKEKRNFPLILESPSPNQTSLYFCASSLRGLNEKLFFGSGTQLSVL.

This clonotype has just a few counts. The chain uses TRBV30 and TRBJ2-1; D is unresolved. V was cut by 1 base and J by 9 bases, with 7 bases left in between. Germline values: CDR1 GTSNPN, CDR2 SVGIG (reference sequence). The CDR3 spans 11 residues. The CDR3 loop is CAWSASREQFF. The CDR3 DNA is TGTGCCTGGAGTGCCTCCCGTGAGCAGTTCTTC.

This clonotype was counted only a few times. The chain carries TRBV4-2 and TRBJ1-1; 10 positions match TRBD1. V was clipped by 3 bases and J by 5 bases; unmatched bases: 3. The CDR3 has 14 amino acids. The germline gives CDR1 LGHNA, CDR2 YNFKEQ. CDR3 sequence reads: CASSQPGQGTEAFF. Written as DNA, the CDR3 is TGTGCCAGCAGCCAGCCGGGACAGGGGACTGAAGCTTTCTTT.

This clonotype was counted many times. The chain joins TRBV4-3 to TRBJ2-7, with D possibly being TRBD1 or TRBD2 (5 bases each). V lost 4 bases and J lost 4, with 14 bases in between. In germline, CDR1 is LGHNA, CDR2 YSLEER. The CDR3 length is 14 residues. CDR3 region: CASSPGTPGYEQYF. In nucleotides, the CDR3 is TGCGCCAGCAGCCCCGGGACCCCTGGATACGAGCAGTACTTC.

Ten or more counts support this clonotype. The CDR3 DNA reads TGTGCCAGCAGTTGGACTAGCGGGCTGTTTTTT. It is translated as CASSWTSGLFF. The chain carries TRBV6-2 or TRBV6-3 and TRBJ2-2; 10 bases are shared with TRBD2. This CDR3 spans 11 amino acids. V lost 4 bases, J lost 13 bases, and 0 bases stayed unmatched. The germline V gene encodes CDR1 MNHEY and CDR2 SVGEGT.

This clonotype was detected many times. This rearrangement joins TRBV5-1 to TRBJ2-3; no definite D call. V was pared by 1 base and J by 1 base, with 10 bases between. The CDR3 totals 15 residues. The germline V gene encodes CDR1 SGHRS and CDR2 YFSETQ. This CDR3 reads CASSLMVPRTDTQYF. CDR3 sequence (DNA): TGCGCCAGCAGCTTGATGGTCCCTCGCACAGATACGCAGTATTTT.

This chain links TRBV30 with TRBJ2-7; D tentatively reads TRBD1 or TRBD2 (5 bases each). Germline lookup yields CDR1 GTSNPN and CDR2 SVGIG (reference sequence). The CDR3 covers 13 residues. V was trimmed by 8 bases and J by 2 bases, leaving 16 bases between them. This CDR3 reads CAGLRDGTYEQYF. The CDR3 nucleotides read TGTGCCGGTCTCCGGGACGGCACCTACGAGCAGTACTTC.

This clonotype was counted only a few times. The J gene is TRBJ2-2, the V gene TRBV7-9; D unclear. Germline V CDR1 and CDR2: SEHNR, FQNEAQ (reference sequence). The CDR3 length is 13 residues. Trimming left V 8 bases short and J 1 base short, with 8 bases between. CDR3 in amino acids: CASRPQNTGELFF. The CDR3 DNA reads as TGTGCCAGCCGGCCCCAGAACACCGGGGAGCTGTTTTTT.

This sequence joins TRBV6-5 and TRBJ1-4; D remains unclear. This CDR3 spans 15 amino acids. Germline CDR1 reads MNHEY; CDR2 reads SVGAGI. The ends were cut back, 3 bases at V and 3 bases at J, with 11 bases in the middle. The DNA of the CDR3 is TGTGCCAGCAGTTATTCCTATAGCCCTAATGAAAAACTGTTTTTT. Amino acid sequence: CASSYSYSPNEKLFF.

This clonotype was recorded at least ten times. The rearrangement uses TRBV4-3 and TRBJ2-7, with TRBD1 identical over 8 bases. Unmatched junction bases numbered 6, after V lost 4 bases and J lost 1 base. The CDR3 extends over 15 amino acids. Germline CDR1 and CDR2: LGHNA and YSLEER. The CDR3 DNA is TGCGCCAGCAGCCCGGGACAGGCCCTTTCCTACGAGCAGTACTTC. Its protein is CASSPGQALSYEQYF.

This clonotype was observed many times. The rearrangement joins TRBV29-1 to TRBJ2-7; D possibly corresponds to TRBD1 (6 bases). Germline-derived CDR1 and CDR2 are SQVTM and ANQGSEA. Trimming removed 4 bases from V and 5 bases from J, with 15 bases in between. CDR3 length equals 13 residues. CDR3 amino acids: CSVGGQAADEQYF. The CDR3 DNA reads TGCAGCGTTGGGGGGCAGGCGGCGGACGAGCAGTACTTC.

In this sample, this clonotype turned up a few times. V gene TRBV6-1 combines with J gene TRBJ1-1, with D possibly being TRBD1 (5 bases). V lost 1 base, J lost 1 base, and 13 bases lay in between. The CDR3 runs to 16 residues. The germline V gene has CDR1 MNHNS and CDR2 SASEGT. CDR3 sequence: CASSEDPFTGNTEAFF. The CDR3 nucleotides read TGTGCCAGCAGTGAAGACCCATTCACAGGGAACACTGAAGCTTTCTTT.

This clonotype has ten or more counts. J is TRBJ1-5 and V is TRBV10-2; TRBD1 might be the D (6 bases). The germline V gene has CDR1 WSHSY and CDR2 SAAADI. The CDR3 totals 17 residues. V lost 3 bases and J lost 6, with 21 bases in between. The CDR3 bases are TGCGCCAGCAGTGACTCGGGGAGGGGGAAATTGGGTCAGCCCCAGCATTTT. This gives the protein CASSDSGRGKLGQPQHF.

This clonotype showed up many times. The chain employs TRBV27 and TRBJ2-3; 9 nucleotides agree with TRBD2. CDR3 size: 17 residues. The V gene end was trimmed by 1 base and the J gene end by 1 base; junction bases not matched to a gene: 6. Germline V gene data show CDR1 as MNHEY and CDR2 as SMNVEV (reference sequence). This CDR3 is CASSLWWREGGTDTQYF. The CDR3 coding sequence is TGTGCCAGCAGTTTATGGTGGCGGGAGGGCGGCACAGATACGCAGTATTTT.

V is TRBV2 and J is TRBJ2-2; D remains unclear. The CDR3 has 15 amino acids. Trimming removed 9 bases at V and 0 bases at J, with 14 bases between. Germline-derived CDR1 and CDR2 are SNHLY and FYNNEI. The DNA of the CDR3 is TGTGCCAGACAAAAGGCAGCGACGAACACCGGGGAGCTGTTTTTT. It translates to CARQKAATNTGELFF.

Only a few counts were recorded for this clonotype. The chain is built from TRBV10-2 and TRBJ2-7; D is perhaps TRBD2 (5 bases). Trimming took 8 bases from V and 3 from J, leaving 17 bases between them. The CDR3 runs 14 residues. Germline loops: CDR1 WSHSY, CDR2 SAAADI. In nucleotides, the CDR3 is TGCGCCAGCTCGGGTGGTGAGGGTTACTACGAGCAGTACTTC. Residues: CASSGGEGYYEQYF.

This clonotype was seen a few times. This chain links TRBV11-2 with TRBJ2-7; 9 positions match TRBD1. V dropped 1 base and J dropped 7; count of bases not matched to a gene: 5. Per the germline V gene, CDR1 is SGHAT and CDR2 is FQNNGV. The CDR3 totals 14 residues. CDR3 sequence reads: CASSLGDRVWEQYF. The DNA of the CDR3 is TGTGCCAGCAGCTTAGGGGACAGGGTCTGGGAGCAGTACTTC.

This clonotype was found a few times. This rearrangement joins TRBV12-3 or TRBV12-4 to TRBJ2-1; D is perhaps TRBD2 (6 bases). This CDR3 is 16 amino acids long. The V end lost 7 bases, the J end lost 6 bases, and 22 bases lay between the germline ends. CDR3 sequence reads: CASTQEGGIGGNEQFF. The CDR3 nucleotides are TGTGCCAGCACCCAGGAGGGCGGGATTGGGGGCAATGAGCAGTTCTTC.

This clonotype was seen repeatedly, ten times or more. This sequence joins TRBV27 and TRBJ2-5; 11 bases fit TRBD2. This CDR3 is built from 16 residues. The V and J ends lost 5 bases and 0 bases, in that order; junction bases with no gene match: 5. Germline V CDR1 and CDR2: MNHEY, SMNVEV (reference sequence). CDR3 sequence reads: CASSIAGGPYQETQYF. DNA for the CDR3: TGTGCCAGCAGTATAGCGGGAGGGCCGTACCAAGAGACCCAGTACTTC.

This clonotype was recorded at least ten times. V and J are TRBV2 and TRBJ2-2; maybe TRBD1 (5 bases). From germline, CDR1 is SNHLY and CDR2 FYNNEI. Trimming pared 3 bases from V and 4 bases from J, leaving 9 bases between. There are 14 residues in the CDR3. In DNA, the CDR3 is TGTGCCAGCAGTGAGCCCAGGGCCACCGGGGAGCTGTTTTTT. Protein product: CASSEPRATGELFF.

This clonotype was seen many times. The V call is TRBV29-1, the J call TRBJ2-3; no firm D call. This CDR3 spans 11 amino acids. The V gene lost 1 base and the J gene lost 9 bases, with 8 bases spanning the gap. Germline V CDR1 and CDR2: SQVTM, ANQGSEA. The CDR3 spells CSVEVGNTQYF. The CDR3 DNA sequence: TGCAGCGTTGAAGTGGGGAACACGCAGTATTTT.

The sample holds a few counts of this clonotype. V and J are TRBV20-1 and TRBJ2-1; TRBD2 aligns across 10 bases. This CDR3 has 14 residues. Germline loops: CDR1 DFQATT, CDR2 SNEGSKA (reference sequence). V shed 4 bases and J 4 bases; nucleotides not matched to a gene: 4. DNA of the CDR3: TGCAGTGCTACTAGGACTAGCGGATACAATGAGCAGTTCTTC. The encoded protein is CSATRTSGYNEQFF.

The genes are TRBV18 and TRBJ1-1; unclear D gene. Germline V gene data show CDR1 as KGHSH and CDR2 as LQKENI. With 3 bases removed from V and 0 bases from J, the gap between germline ends came to 5 bases. The CDR3 loop spans 13 amino acids. The CDR3 loop reads CASSPPMNTEAFF. CDR3 in DNA: TGTGCCAGCTCACCCCCTATGAACACTGAAGCTTTCTTT.

The chain links TRBV11-3 to TRBJ1-6; 9 nucleotides line up with TRBD1. The CDR3 runs 15 residues. Germline loops: CDR1 SGHNT, CDR2 YENEEA. Trimming at V came to 6 bases and at J to 10 bases, leaving 10 bases not matched to a gene. In DNA form, the CDR3 reads TGTGCCAGCAGGAACCGGGACAGGGAAGGGTCACCCCTCCACTTT. Encoded protein: CASRNRDREGSPLHF.